This T cell receptor beta chain derives from a study of blood T cells in healthy people across ages. About the study: Template switching recovered approximately one barcoded beta molecule for every two T cells. Notes on the study in general: The diversity estimates, figures obtained from one million T cells, were considered underestimates.

Regarding this clonotype: Its target is not known. A read error may be the cause here, since a much bigger clone is one base away.

The people who gave samples were healthy Caucasians from Russia, aged about 6 to 95. CDR1 and CDR2 from the germline V gene are SEHNR and FQNEAQ (reference sequence). The CDR3 has 14 amino acids. For the second PCR, which ran for roughly 6 to 12 cycles, a sample-barcoded 5' primer and a J-beta primer mix were used. One entry per CDR3 protein, called by TCRdb with MiXCR from the 5' RACE reads. Among approximately 1.5 million distinct CDR3 sequences listed, about 35% were seen once. The chain links TRBV7-9 to TRBJ2-1; D not resolved. The origin of this receptor is a young woman in good health. Sequencing was done on a sample of blood. The CDR3 loop is CANSLRDSYNEQFF. The CDR3 DNA follows: TGTGCCAACAGCTTAAGGGACTCCTACAATGAGCAGTTCTTC.